The 20 T cell receptor beta chains presented below share a single source sample, sequenced in a study of OX40 agonist ivuxolimab in advanced cancers. Receptor amplification or capture employed the immunoSEQ multiplex PCR assay. TCRdb retrieved this table from immuneACCESS and kept in-frame rearrangements only. Not all clones are present; in checked studies, unresolved V genes account for under half, and no reason is known for the remainder. For this sample the table gives tens of thousands of clones, of which 89% were detected only once. Roughly 12% of the sample belongs to the ten largest clones. The sample in question was CD4+ or CD8+ T cells sorted from blood, obtained in a trial of the OX40 agonist ivuxolimab. The receptors were gathered from an adult with an advanced solid tumor such as melanoma, head and neck, liver or kidney cancer.

The J gene is TRBJ2-5, the V gene TRBV27; no clear D gene. This CDR3 contains 10 residues. V shed 0 bases and J shed 9 bases, with 2 bases lying between them. CDR1 is MNHEY and CDR2 is SMNVEV in the germline V gene (reference sequence). As DNA, the CDR3 is TGTGCCAGCAGTTTATCGCCCCAGTACTTC. This translates into CASSLSPQYF.

The chain carries TRBV7-9 and TRBJ1-2, with 9 bases aligning to TRBD1. The CDR3 extends over 14 amino acids. J was trimmed by 2 bases and V by 5 bases; bases with no gene match: 3. Looked up from germline, CDR1 is SEHNR and CDR2 is FQNEAQ (reference sequence). The CDR3 protein is CASSPTGGNYGYTF. The CDR3 coding sequence is TGTGCCAGCAGCCCGACAGGGGGGAACTATGGCTACACCTTC.

J is TRBJ2-7 and V is TRBV7-8; D gene ambiguous. The length of the CDR3 is 13 residues. Germline CDR1 SGHVS, CDR2 FQNEAQ. Trimming took off 1 base at V and 1 base at J, with 5 bases between the two ends. The CDR3 DNA follows: TGTGCCAGCAGCTTAGGGGTGTCCTACGAGCAGTACGTC. Encoded protein: CASSLGVSYEQYV.

The V call is TRBV5-8, the J call TRBJ1-1; D uncertain. CDR1 and CDR2 (germline): SGHTS, YDEGEE. CDR3 length: 15 residues. Between the trimmed V and J ends, which lost 3 bases and 4 bases, there was a span of 16 bases. The CDR3 nucleotides are TGTGCCAGCAGCTCGGAGGTCTCCGGCGGCACTGAAGCTTTCTTT. It yields the protein CASSSEVSGGTEAFF.

The genes are TRBV19 and TRBJ2-1; D assignment may be TRBD1 or TRBD2 (6 bases each). The germline V gene has CDR1 LNHDA and CDR2 SQIVND (reference sequence). V was trimmed by 7 bases and J by 7 bases, leaving 8 bases between them. This CDR3 region has 11 residues. The CDR3 nucleotides are TGTGCCAGTAAGGGGGGTAATGAGCAGTTCTTC. Residues: CASKGGNEQFF.

V is TRBV7-9 and J is TRBJ2-7, with D hard to call. The V gene's germline CDR1 is SEHNR and CDR2 FQNEAQ (reference sequence). The CDR3 has 13 amino acids. V shed 4 bases and J shed 5 bases, with 12 bases lying between them. In nucleotides, the CDR3 is TGTGCCAGCAGCTCTGTGGCAGGCCACGAGCAGTACTTC. Protein sequence: CASSSVAGHEQYF.

The V call is TRBV11-2, the J call TRBJ2-2; D is unclear. V lost 2 bases and J lost 4, with 14 bases in between. The CDR3 has 16 residues. Germline CDR1 and CDR2: SGHAT and FQNNGV. The CDR3, as DNA: TGTGCCAGCAGCTTAAATTCCAGGCCCACCACCGGGGAGCTGTTTTTT. It specifies CASSLNSRPTTGELFF.

This chain joins TRBV4-3 and TRBJ2-1; D is perhaps TRBD2 (6 bases). Trimming cost V 4 bases and J 2 bases, with 9 bases left between them. This CDR3 is built from 14 residues. Germline V gene data show CDR1 as LGHNA and CDR2 as YSLEER. CDR3 residues: CASSPGLAYNEQFF. CDR3 in DNA: TGCGCCAGCAGCCCGGGACTTGCCTACAATGAGCAGTTCTTC.

The rearrangement links TRBV7-9 to TRBJ2-7, with D unclear. This CDR3 is built from 12 residues. The germline V and J ends were trimmed by 0 bases and 5 bases, with 5 bases remaining between them. Looked up from germline, CDR1 is SEHNR and CDR2 is FQNEAQ (reference sequence). The CDR3 nucleotides read TGTGCCAGCAGCTTAGCGAACCACGAGCAGTACTTC. Its protein is CASSLANHEQYF.

The chain links TRBV27 to TRBJ2-6; D is ambiguous. Germline V gene lookup returns CDR1 MNHEY and CDR2 SMNVEV (reference sequence). There are 12 residues in the CDR3. Trimming left V 7 bases short and J 0 bases short, with 1 base between. The CDR3 sequence: CASTSGANVLTF. In nucleotides, the CDR3 is TGTGCCAGCACCTCTGGGGCCAACGTCCTGACTTTC.

DNA of the CDR3: TGCGCCAGCAGCCAAGTGGGGGTTCCCGGTGGCTACACCTTC. Its translation is CASSQVGVPGGYTF. The genes are TRBV4-1 and TRBJ1-2, with D possibly TRBD1 on 5 matching bases. Trimming removed 1 base from V and 7 bases from J, with 13 bases in between. The CDR3 covers 14 residues. Germline V gene sequence: CDR1 MGHRA, CDR2 YSYEKL.

The chain has TRBV2 and TRBJ1-1; 8 bases line up with TRBD1. The CDR3 runs to 16 residues. Trimming removed 4 bases from V and 4 bases from J; junction bases left unmatched: 11. Germline V gene data show CDR1 as SNHLY and CDR2 as FYNNEI. The CDR3 nucleotides read TGTGCCAGCAGTGGTTTCTCTGGACAGGGTGGCACTGAAGCTTTCTTT. It translates to CASSGFSGQGGTEAFF.

The sample holds one count of this clone. The chain joins TRBV7-9 to TRBJ2-1; D uncertain. The germline V and J ends were trimmed by 2 bases and 0 bases, with 8 bases remaining between them. Per the germline V gene, CDR1 is SEHNR and CDR2 is FQNEAQ (reference sequence). The CDR3 sequence is 15 residues long. The CDR3 DNA is TGTGCCAGCAGCTTAACGGGCGGCTCCTACAATGAGCAGTTCTTC. Translated: CASSLTGGSYNEQFF.

CDR3 region: CASSLALGNTIYF. As DNA, the CDR3 is TGTGCCAGCAGCTTAGCGTTGGGGAACACCATATATTTT. The chain has TRBV7-6 and TRBJ1-3; D gene unclear. The CDR3 has 13 amino acids. V lost 0 bases and J lost 7, with 7 bases in between. Looked up from germline, CDR1 is SGHVS and CDR2 is FNYEAQ.

This chain joins TRBV7-9 and TRBJ1-4; a possible D gene is TRBD1 (5 bases). Germline loops: CDR1 SEHNR, CDR2 FQNEAQ (reference sequence). CDR3 length equals 15 residues. Trimming took 3 bases from V and 0 from J, leaving 8 bases between them. In DNA form, the CDR3 reads TGTGCCAGCAGCTTGGGGCCCGCAACTAATGAAAAACTGTTTTTT. The encoded protein is CASSLGPATNEKLFF.

V is TRBV27 and J is TRBJ2-1, with TRBD2 as a possible D gene (6 bases). CDR1 is MNHEY, CDR2 SMNVEV, per germline (reference sequence). CDR3 size: 14 residues. V lost 3 bases to trimming and J lost 4 bases, with 10 bases between them. Here the CDR3 DNA reads TGTGCCAGCAGTTTGGGACTGCGATACAATGAGCAGTTCTTC. Encoded protein: CASSLGLRYNEQFF.

V gene TRBV2 combines with J gene TRBJ1-4; unclear D gene. The CDR3 has 13 amino acids. The V end was cut by 4 bases, the J end by 8 bases, with 11 bases between. Germline assignment: CDR1 SNHLY and CDR2 FYNNEI. CDR3 DNA sequence: TGTGCCAGCAGTGGGATAATGGAAGAAAAACTGTTTTTT. It is translated as CASSGIMEEKLFF.

J is TRBJ2-2 and V is TRBV18; perhaps TRBD2 as D (5 bases). The CDR3 totals 14 residues. V lost 8 bases to trimming and J lost 5 bases, with 15 bases between them. Germline CDR1 reads KGHSH; CDR2 reads LQKENI. CDR3 amino acids: CASPEGSATGELFF. DNA of the CDR3: TGTGCCAGCCCCGAGGGTTCAGCAACCGGGGAGCTGTTTTTT.

The rearrangement joins TRBV5-1 to TRBJ2-7, with TRBD1 matching over 8 bases. This CDR3 is 14 amino acids long. With 2 bases clipped from V and 2 bases from J, the junction kept 3 bases outside the gene matches. Germline V lookup: CDR1 SGHRS, CDR2 YFSETQ. The CDR3 DNA reads as TGCGCCAGCAGCTTCGGGACAGGAGCCTACGAGCAGTACTTC. This codes for CASSFGTGAYEQYF.

This chain uses TRBV13 with TRBJ1-1; D not resolved. The CDR3 is made up of 13 amino acids. The V and J ends lost 2 bases and 4 bases respectively, with 8 bases between them. Germline CDR1 PRHDT, CDR2 FYEKMQ (reference sequence). The CDR3 DNA reads TGTGCCAGCAGCTTACGACGGGGCACTGAAGCTTTCTTT. As protein: CASSLRRGTEAFF.